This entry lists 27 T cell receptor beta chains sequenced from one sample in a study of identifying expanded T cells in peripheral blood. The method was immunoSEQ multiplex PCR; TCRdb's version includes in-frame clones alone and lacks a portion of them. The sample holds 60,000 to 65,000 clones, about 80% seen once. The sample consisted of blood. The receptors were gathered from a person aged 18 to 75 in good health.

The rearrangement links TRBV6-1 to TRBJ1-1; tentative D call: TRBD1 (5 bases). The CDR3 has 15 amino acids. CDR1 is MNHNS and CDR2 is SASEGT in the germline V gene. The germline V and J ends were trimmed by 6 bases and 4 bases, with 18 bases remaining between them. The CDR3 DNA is TGTGCCAGCAGATCGGGACCGGGCACGGGCACTGAAGCTTTCTTT. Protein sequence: CASRSGPGTGTEAFF.

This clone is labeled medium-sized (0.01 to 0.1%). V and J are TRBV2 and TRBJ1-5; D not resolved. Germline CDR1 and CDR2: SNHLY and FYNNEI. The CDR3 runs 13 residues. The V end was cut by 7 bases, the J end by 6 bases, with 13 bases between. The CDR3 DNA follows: TGTGCCAGCACTCCAGGTCTGTTTCAGCCCCAGCATTTT. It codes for CASTPGLFQPQHF.

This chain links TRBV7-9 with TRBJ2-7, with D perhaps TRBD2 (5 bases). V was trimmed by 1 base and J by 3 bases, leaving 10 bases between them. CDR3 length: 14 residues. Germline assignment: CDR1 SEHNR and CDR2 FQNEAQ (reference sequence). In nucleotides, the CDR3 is TGTGCCAGCAGCTTAGGAGGGAACTACTACGAGCAGTACTTC. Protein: CASSLGGNYYEQYF.

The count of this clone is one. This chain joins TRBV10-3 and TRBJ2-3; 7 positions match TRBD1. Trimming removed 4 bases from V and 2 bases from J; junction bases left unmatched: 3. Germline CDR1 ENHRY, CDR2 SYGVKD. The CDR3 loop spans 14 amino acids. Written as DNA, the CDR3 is TGTGCCATCAGTGTAGGGACAGTCACAGATACGCAGTATTTT. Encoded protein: CAISVGTVTDTQYF.

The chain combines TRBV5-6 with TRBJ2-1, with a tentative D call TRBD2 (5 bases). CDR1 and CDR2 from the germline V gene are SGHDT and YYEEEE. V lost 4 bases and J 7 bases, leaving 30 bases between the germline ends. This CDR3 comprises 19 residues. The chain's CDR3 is CASSRGPPGSSWVGNEQFF. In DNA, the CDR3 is TGTGCCAGCAGCCGGGGTCCTCCCGGTTCGTCTTGGGTAGGGAATGAGCAGTTCTTC.

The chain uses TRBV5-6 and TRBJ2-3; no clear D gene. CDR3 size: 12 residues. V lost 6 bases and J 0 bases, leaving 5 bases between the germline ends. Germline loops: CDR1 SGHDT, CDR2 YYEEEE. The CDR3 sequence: CASKASTDTQYF. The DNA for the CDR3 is TGTGCCAGCAAAGCCAGCACAGATACGCAGTATTTT.

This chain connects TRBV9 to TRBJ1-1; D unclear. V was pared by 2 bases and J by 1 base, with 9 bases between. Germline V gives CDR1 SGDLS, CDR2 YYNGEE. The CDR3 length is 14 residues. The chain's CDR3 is CASSVLNGNTEAFF. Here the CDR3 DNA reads TGTGCCAGCAGCGTCCTTAACGGGAACACTGAAGCTTTCTTT.

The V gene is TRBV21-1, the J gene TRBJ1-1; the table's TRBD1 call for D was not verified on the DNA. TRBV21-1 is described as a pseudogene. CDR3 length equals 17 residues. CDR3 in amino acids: CASRTTGNLQMNTEAFF. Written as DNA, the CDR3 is TGTGCCAGCAGGACGACAGGGAACCTCCAAATGAACACTGAAGCTTTCTTT.

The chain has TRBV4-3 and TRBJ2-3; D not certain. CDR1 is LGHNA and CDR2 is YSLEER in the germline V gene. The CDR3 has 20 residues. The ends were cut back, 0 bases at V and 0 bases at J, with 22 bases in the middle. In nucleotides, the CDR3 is TGCGCCAGCAGCCAAGATTTTACTACCGTACGATTCTTTAGCACAGATACGCAGTATTTT. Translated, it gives CASSQDFTTVRFFSTDTQYF.

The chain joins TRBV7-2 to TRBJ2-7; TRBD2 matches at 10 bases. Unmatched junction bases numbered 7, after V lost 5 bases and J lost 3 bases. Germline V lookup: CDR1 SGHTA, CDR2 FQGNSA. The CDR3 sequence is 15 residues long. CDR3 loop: CASSPLTSGLYEQYF. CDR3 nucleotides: TGTGCCAGCAGCCCCCTGACTAGCGGGCTCTACGAGCAGTACTTC.

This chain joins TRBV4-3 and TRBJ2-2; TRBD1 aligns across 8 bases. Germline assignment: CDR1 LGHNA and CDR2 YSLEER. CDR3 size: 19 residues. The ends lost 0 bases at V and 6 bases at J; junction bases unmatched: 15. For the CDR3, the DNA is TGCGCCAGCAGCCAAGATTCGAGACAGGGGTTGTCCCCCTCCGGGGAGCTGTTTTTT. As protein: CASSQDSRQGLSPSGELFF.

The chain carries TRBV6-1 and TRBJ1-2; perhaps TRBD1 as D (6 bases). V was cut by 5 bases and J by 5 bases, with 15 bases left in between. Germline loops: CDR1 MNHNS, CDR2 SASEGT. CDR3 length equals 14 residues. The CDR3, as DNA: TGTGCCAGCAGTTCCCCGACAGGCGGGTATGGCTACACCTTC. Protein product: CASSSPTGGYGYTF.

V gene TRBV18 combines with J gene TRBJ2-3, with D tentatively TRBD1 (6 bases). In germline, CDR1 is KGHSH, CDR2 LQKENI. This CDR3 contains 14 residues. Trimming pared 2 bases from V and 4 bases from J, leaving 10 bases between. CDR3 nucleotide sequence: TGTGCCAGCTCACCAGGGGGCATATCAGATACGCAGTATTTT. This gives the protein CASSPGGISDTQYF.

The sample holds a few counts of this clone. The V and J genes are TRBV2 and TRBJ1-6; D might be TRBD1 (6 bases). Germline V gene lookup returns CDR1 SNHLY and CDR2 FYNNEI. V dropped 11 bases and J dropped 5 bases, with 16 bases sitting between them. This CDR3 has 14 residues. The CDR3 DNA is TGTGCCCAACAGGGCCCCCTTAATAATTCACCCCTCCACTTT. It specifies CAQQGPLNNSPLHF.

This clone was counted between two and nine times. The CDR3 here is CASSGLQGGTEAFF. CDR3 sequence (DNA): TGTGCCAGCAGCGGCTTACAGGGCGGTACTGAAGCTTTCTTT. This rearrangement joins TRBV6-5 to TRBJ1-1; D perhaps matches TRBD1 (6 bases). Germline V gives CDR1 MNHEY, CDR2 SVGAGI. Deletions cut 6 bases from V and 5 bases from J, with 16 bases between. This CDR3 has 14 residues.

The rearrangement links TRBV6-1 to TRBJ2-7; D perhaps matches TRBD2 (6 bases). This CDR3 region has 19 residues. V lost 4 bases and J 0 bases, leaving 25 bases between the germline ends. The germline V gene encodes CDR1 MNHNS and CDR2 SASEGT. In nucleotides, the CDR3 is TGTGCCAGCAGTGGAACTAGGTTAGGCGGGACTGGGAGCTCCTACGAGCAGTACGTC. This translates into CASSGTRLGGTGSSYEQYV.

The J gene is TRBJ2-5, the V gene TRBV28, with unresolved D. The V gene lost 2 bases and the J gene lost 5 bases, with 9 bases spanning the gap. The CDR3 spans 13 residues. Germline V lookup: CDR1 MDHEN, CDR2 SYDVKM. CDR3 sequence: CASSLNQEETQYF. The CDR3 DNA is TGTGCCAGCAGTTTAAACCAGGAGGAGACCCAGTACTTC.

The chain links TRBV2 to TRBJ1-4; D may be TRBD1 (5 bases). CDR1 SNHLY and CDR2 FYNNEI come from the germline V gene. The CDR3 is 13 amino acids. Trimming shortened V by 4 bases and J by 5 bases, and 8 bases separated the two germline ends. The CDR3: CASSVQENEKLFF. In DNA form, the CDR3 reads TGTGCCAGCAGTGTACAGGAGAATGAAAAACTGTTTTTT.

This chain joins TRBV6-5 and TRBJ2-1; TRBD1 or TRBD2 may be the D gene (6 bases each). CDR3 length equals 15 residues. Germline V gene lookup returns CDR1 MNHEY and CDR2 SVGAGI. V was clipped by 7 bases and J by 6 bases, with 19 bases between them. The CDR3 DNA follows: TGTGCCAGCACGGGGGAACAGGGTCGTGGCAATGAGCAGTTCTTC. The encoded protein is CASTGEQGRGNEQFF.

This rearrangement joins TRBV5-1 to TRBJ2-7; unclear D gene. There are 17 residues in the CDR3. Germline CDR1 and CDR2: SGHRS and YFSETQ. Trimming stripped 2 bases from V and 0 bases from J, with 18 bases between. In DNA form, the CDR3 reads TGCGCCAGCAGCTTTCGTTCGGCGGCTCAAGGCTCCTACGAGCAGTACTTC. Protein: CASSFRSAAQGSYEQYF.

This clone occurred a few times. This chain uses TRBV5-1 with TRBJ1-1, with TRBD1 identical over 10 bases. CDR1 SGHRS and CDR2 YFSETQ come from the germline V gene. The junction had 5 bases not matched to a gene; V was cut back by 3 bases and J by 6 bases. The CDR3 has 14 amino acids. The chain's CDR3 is CASSSRTGGSEAFF. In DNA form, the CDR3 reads TGCGCCAGCAGCTCCCGGACAGGGGGATCTGAAGCTTTCTTT.

In DNA, the CDR3 is TGTGCCAGCAGCTCTGAATGGGGGGTAGGCACTGAAGCTTTCTTT. The encoded protein is CASSSEWGVGTEAFF. The rearrangement uses TRBV7-9 and TRBJ1-1, with D possibly being TRBD1 (5 bases). Germline V gives CDR1 SEHNR, CDR2 FQNEAQ (reference sequence). The CDR3 runs 15 residues. V was shortened by 4 bases and J by 4 bases, with 16 bases between the two germline ends.

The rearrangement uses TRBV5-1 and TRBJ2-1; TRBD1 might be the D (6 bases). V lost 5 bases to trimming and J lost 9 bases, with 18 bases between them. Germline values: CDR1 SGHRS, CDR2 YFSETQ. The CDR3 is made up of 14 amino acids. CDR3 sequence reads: CASRPQLTGLEQFF. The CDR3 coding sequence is TGCGCCAGCAGGCCGCAGCTAACAGGGCTTGAGCAGTTCTTC.

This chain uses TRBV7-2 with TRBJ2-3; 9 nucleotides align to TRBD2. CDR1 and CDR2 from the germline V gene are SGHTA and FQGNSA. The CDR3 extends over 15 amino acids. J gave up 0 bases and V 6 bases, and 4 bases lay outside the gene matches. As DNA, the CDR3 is TGTGCCAGCAGGGGGACTAGCTCAAGCACAGATACGCAGTATTTT. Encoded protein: CASRGTSSSTDTQYF.

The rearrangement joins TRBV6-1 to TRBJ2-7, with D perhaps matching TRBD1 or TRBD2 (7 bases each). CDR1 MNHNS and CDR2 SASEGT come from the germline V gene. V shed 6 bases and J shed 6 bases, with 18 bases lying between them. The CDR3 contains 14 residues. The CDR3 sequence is CASSRYRGGSEQYF. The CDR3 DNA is TGTGCCAGCAGCCGATACAGGGGAGGGAGCGAGCAGTACTTC.

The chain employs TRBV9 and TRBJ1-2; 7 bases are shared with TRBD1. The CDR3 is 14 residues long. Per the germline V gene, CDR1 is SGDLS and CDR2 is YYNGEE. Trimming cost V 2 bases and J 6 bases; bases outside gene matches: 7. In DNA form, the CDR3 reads TGTGCCAGCAGCGTTTGGGGCAGGGGGGATGGCTACACCTTC. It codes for CASSVWGRGDGYTF.

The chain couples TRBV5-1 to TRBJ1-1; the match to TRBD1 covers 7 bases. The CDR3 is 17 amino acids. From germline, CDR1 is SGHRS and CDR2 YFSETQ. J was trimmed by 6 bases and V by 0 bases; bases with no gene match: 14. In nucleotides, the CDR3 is TGCGCCAGCAGCTTGGCCCGCGGGACAGATAACCGCGCTGAAGCTTTCTTT. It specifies CASSLARGTDNRAEAFF. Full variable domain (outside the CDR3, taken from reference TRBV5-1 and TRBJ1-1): KAGVTQTPRYLIKTRGQQVTLSCSPISGHRSVSWYQQTPGQGLQFLFEYFSETQRNKGNFPGRFSGRQFSNSRSEMNVSTLELGDSALYLCASSLARGTDNRAEAFFGQGTRLTVV.